This TCR beta chain was sequenced for a study of Graves' ophthalmopathy and Graves' hyperthyroidism. Study findings and constraints: Most thyroid-expanded clonotypes exceeding 0.001 frequency were also found in blood.

This clonotype was found many times. No antigen is known for it. Every ophthalmopathy donor presented moderate-to-severe activity, CAS ≥3, NOSPECS ≥4 and duration under 3 months. RNA transcripts served as template for amplifying TCR beta CDR3 sequences. After a first-round RT-PCR with HTBI primers, a second-round multiplex PCR was run. In TCRdb, the multiplex PCR reads were re-called with MiXCR into one record per CDR3 protein. The top ten hold 2.5% to 3.5% of the sample, which has 600,000 to 700,000 distinct CDR3 sequences, just over 40% seen once. Germline CDR1 and CDR2: SGHDN and FVKESK. V shed 1 base and J 1 base; nucleotides not matched to a gene: 2. CDR3 length equals 15 residues.

The V and J genes are TRBV14 and TRBJ1-1; 8 bases are shared with TRBD1. The receptor's source is an adult man with Graves' ophthalmopathy. The specimen sequenced was peripheral blood. The CDR3 reads CASSQAGTGNTEAFF. The CDR3 bases are TGTGCCAGCAGCCAAGCCGGGACAGGGAACACTGAAGCTTTCTTT.